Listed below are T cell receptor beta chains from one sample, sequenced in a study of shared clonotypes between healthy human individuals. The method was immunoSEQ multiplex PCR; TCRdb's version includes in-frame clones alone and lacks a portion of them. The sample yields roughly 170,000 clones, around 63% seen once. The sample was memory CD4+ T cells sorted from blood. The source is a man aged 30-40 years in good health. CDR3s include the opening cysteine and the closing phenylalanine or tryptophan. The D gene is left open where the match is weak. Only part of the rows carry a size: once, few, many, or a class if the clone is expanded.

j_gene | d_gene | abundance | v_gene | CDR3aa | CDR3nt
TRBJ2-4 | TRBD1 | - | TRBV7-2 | CASRPQGAAKNIQYF | TGTGCCAGCAGACCACAGGGGGCAGCCAAAAACATTCAGTACTTC
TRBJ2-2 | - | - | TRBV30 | CAWSVPPSTGELFF | TGTGCCTGGAGTGTACCCCCCAGCACCGGGGAGCTGTTTTTT
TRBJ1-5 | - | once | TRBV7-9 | CASSLEHRRGQPQHF | TGTGCCAGCAGCTTAGAGCACAGACGGGGGCAGCCCCAGCATTTT
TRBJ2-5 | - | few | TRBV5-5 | CASSLGGRRQETQYF | TGTGCCAGCAGCTTGGGAGGGAGGCGCCAAGAGACCCAGTACTTC
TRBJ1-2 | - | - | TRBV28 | CASSLRHQIYGYTF | TGTGCCAGCAGTTTACGTCACCAGATCTATGGCTACACCTTC
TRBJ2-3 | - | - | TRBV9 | CASSVSPSRTDTQYF | TGTGCCAGCAGCGTATCCCCCTCTAGAACAGATACGCAGTATTTT
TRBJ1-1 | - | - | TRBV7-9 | CASSLWSSRNTEAFF | TGTGCCAGCAGCTTATGGTCTTCCAGGAACACTGAAGCTTTCTTT
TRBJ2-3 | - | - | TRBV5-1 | CASSSGRVSAGDTQYF | TGCGCCAGCAGCTCCGGTCGGGTTTCGGCGGGGGATACGCAGTATTTT
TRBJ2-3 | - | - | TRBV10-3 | CAIRGDQRADTQYF | TGTGCCATCAGGGGGGATCAAAGGGCAGATACGCAGTATTTT
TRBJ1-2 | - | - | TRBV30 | CAWSSGRYYGYTF | TGTGCCTGGAGCTCTGGCCGGTACTATGGCTACACCTTC
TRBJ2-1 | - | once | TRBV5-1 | CASGDGTSSYNEQFF | TGCGCCAGCGGAGACGGGACGAGCTCCTACAATGAGCAGTTCTTC
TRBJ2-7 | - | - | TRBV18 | CASSPSHAGLLGYEQYF | TGTGCCAGCTCACCGAGCCACGCGGGGCTATTGGGCTACGAGCAGTACTTC
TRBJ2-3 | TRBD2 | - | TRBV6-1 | CASSDRGRAADTQYF | TGTGCCAGCAGTGATCGCGGGAGGGCCGCAGATACGCAGTATTTT
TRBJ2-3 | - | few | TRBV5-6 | CASSLAGITDTQYF | TGTGCCAGCAGCTTGGCCGGGATCACAGATACGCAGTATTTT
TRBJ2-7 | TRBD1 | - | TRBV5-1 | CASSLAAGQDEQYF | TGCGCCAGCAGCTTGGCGGCGGGACAGGACGAGCAGTACTTC
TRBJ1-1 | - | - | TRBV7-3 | CASSLGGLNTEAFF | TGTGCCAGCAGCTTAGGGGGCTTGAACACTGAAGCTTTCTTT
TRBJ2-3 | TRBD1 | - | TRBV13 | CASSSDRGPGDTQYF | TGTGCCAGCAGCTCCGACAGGGGGCCTGGGGATACGCAGTATTTT
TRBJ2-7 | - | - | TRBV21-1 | CASSKAIFIAGTGEPYEQYF | TGTGCCAGCAGCAAAGCGATCTTCATCGCCGGGACAGGGGAACCCTACGAGCAGTACTTC
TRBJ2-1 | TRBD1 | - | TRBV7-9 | CASSLGWTGDFYNEQFF | TGTGCCAGCAGCTTAGGATGGACAGGGGATTTCTACAATGAGCAGTTCTTC
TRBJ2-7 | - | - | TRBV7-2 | CASSQAWGHYEQYF | TGTGCCAGCAGTCAAGCTTGGGGCCACTACGAGCAGTACTTC
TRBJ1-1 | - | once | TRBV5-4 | CASSLEGVTEAFF | TGTGCCAGCAGCTTGGAAGGGGTTACTGAAGCTTTCTTT
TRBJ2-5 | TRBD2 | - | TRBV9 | CASSLELAGPYQETQYF | TGTGCCAGCAGCCTAGAACTAGCGGGACCGTACCAAGAGACCCAGTACTTC
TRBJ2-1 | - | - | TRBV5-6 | CASSFPARVYNEQFF | TGTGCCAGCAGCTTTCCGGCACGGGTGTACAATGAGCAGTTCTTC
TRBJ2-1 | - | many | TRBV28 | CASSSPGRGRNEQFF | TGTGCCAGCAGTTCCCCCGGGCGGGGTAGGAATGAGCAGTTCTTC